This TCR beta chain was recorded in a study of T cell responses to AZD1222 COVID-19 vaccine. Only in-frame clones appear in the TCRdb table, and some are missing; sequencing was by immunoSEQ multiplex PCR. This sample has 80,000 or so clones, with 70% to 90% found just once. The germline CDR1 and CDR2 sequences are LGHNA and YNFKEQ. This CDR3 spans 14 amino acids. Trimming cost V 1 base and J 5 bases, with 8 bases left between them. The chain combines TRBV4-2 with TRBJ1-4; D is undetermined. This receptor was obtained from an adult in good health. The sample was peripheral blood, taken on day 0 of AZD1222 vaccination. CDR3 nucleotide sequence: TGTGCCAGCAGCCAAGGCCCCGCGAATGAAAAACTGTTTTTT. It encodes CASSQGPANEKLFF.